The clone carrying this T cell receptor (beta chain) was counted between two and nine times. A multiplex PCR was run with 60 Vbeta primers and 13 Jbeta primers. Data came from immunoSEQ multiplex PCR; TCRdb stores just in-frame clones and leaves some out. The profile shows over 100,000 clones, 76% of them singletons. This sample is drawn from a study of cytomegalovirus exposure and HLA in healthy donors. Germline lookup yields CDR1 MNHEY and CDR2 SVGAGI. The germline V and J ends were trimmed by 6 bases and 4 bases, with 16 bases remaining between them. This CDR3 spans 14 amino acids. The specimen was PBMCs. J is TRBJ2-7 and V is TRBV6-5; D is ambiguous. This sequence originates from a female donor in good health and CMV-seropositive. DNA of the CDR3: TGTGCCAGCAGCGGTTTCCAACCTCCGTACGAGCAGTACTTC. As protein: CASSGFQPPYEQYF.